This is a list of T cell receptor beta chains from one sample in a study of blood T cell repertoires in COVID-19. The data were produced by immunoSEQ multiplex PCR, yet TCRdb's version contains in-frame clones alone and is incomplete. Of 70,000 or so clones in the sample, about 80% were seen once. The sample taken for sequencing was peripheral blood. The receptors derive from a woman between 65 and 79 years old with acute or convalescent COVID-19. CDR3s include the opening cysteine and the closing phenylalanine or tryptophan. Fields, in order: V gene, J gene, D gene, clone size, CDR3 protein, CDR3 DNA. A D gene is named only where the DNA matches it firmly. Size tells how often a clone was seen (once, few, many) or the class of an expanded clone, and some rows leave it out.

V gene: TRBV28
J gene: TRBJ1-3
D gene: TRBD1
clone size: NA
CDR3 protein: CASSLGQGDTIYF
CDR3 DNA: TGTGCCAGCAGTTTAGGACAGGGGGACACCATATATTTT

V gene: TRBV7-2
J gene: TRBJ2-7
D gene: TRBD1
clone size: NA
CDR3 protein: CASSLVRTGGAYEQYF
CDR3 DNA: TGTGCCAGCAGCTTAGTAAGGACAGGGGGCGCCTACGAGCAGTACTTC

V gene: TRBV7-6
J gene: TRBJ2-2
D gene: TRBD1
clone size: once
CDR3 protein: CASSQVDRDTGELFF
CDR3 DNA: TGTGCCAGCAGCCAAGTGGACAGGGACACCGGGGAGCTGTTTTTT

V gene: TRBV21-1
J gene: TRBJ2-7
D gene: NA
clone size: NA
CDR3 protein: CASSKLLGYEQYF
CDR3 DNA: TGTGCCAGCAGCAAACTCCTCGGCTACGAGCAGTACTTC

V gene: TRBV9
J gene: TRBJ2-4
D gene: TRBD1
clone size: NA
CDR3 protein: CASSVAPTGVKNIQYF
CDR3 DNA: TGTGCCAGCAGCGTAGCCCCAACAGGGGTCAAAAACATTCAGTACTTC

V gene: TRBV12-5
J gene: TRBJ2-7
D gene: TRBD2
clone size: NA
CDR3 protein: CASGRTSLYEQYF
CDR3 DNA: TGTGCTAGTGGGAGGACTAGCCTCTACGAGCAGTACTTC

V gene: TRBV21-1
J gene: TRBJ1-5
D gene: NA
clone size: NA
CDR3 protein: CASTRGDSNQPQHF
CDR3 DNA: TGTGCCAGCACCAGGGGGGATAGCAATCAGCCCCAGCATTTT

V gene: TRBV9
J gene: TRBJ2-7
D gene: TRBD2
clone size: NA
CDR3 protein: CASSVSDGGTYEQYF
CDR3 DNA: TGTGCCAGCAGCGTATCAGACGGGGGGACCTACGAGCAGTACTTC

V gene: TRBV20-1
J gene: TRBJ2-3
D gene: NA
clone size: NA
CDR3 protein: CSAREVDTQYF
CDR3 DNA: TGCAGTGCTAGGGAGGTGGATACGCAGTATTTT

V gene: TRBV19
J gene: TRBJ2-1
D gene: NA
clone size: once
CDR3 protein: CASSNRNNEQFF
CDR3 DNA: TGTGCCAGTAGTAACAGAAACAATGAGCAGTTCTTC

V gene: TRBV11-2
J gene: TRBJ2-5
D gene: TRBD1
clone size: NA
CDR3 protein: CASRRRGLETQYF
CDR3 DNA: TGTGCCAGCAGACGCAGGGGGCTGGAGACCCAGTACTTC

V gene: TRBV2
J gene: TRBJ2-1
D gene: NA
clone size: once
CDR3 protein: CASSGPSLVREQFF
CDR3 DNA: TGTGCCAGCAGTGGCCCTTCACTAGTTCGTGAGCAGTTCTTC

V gene: TRBV9
J gene: TRBJ1-1
D gene: TRBD1
clone size: NA
CDR3 protein: CASSVAGPGGAVGDTEAFF
CDR3 DNA: TGTGCCAGCAGCGTAGCAGGACCAGGGGGCGCGGTAGGAGACACTGAAGCTTTCTTT

V gene: TRBV27
J gene: TRBJ1-2
D gene: NA
clone size: NA
CDR3 protein: CASSLSGAGANYGYTF
CDR3 DNA: TGTGCCAGCAGTTTATCGGGGGCAGGGGCTAACTATGGCTACACCTTC

V gene: TRBV5-5
J gene: TRBJ1-5
D gene: NA
clone size: NA
CDR3 protein: CASSPQGTANQPQHF
CDR3 DNA: TGTGCCAGCAGTCCGCAGGGCACCGCCAATCAGCCCCAGCATTTT

V gene: TRBV2
J gene: TRBJ1-4
D gene: TRBD1
clone size: NA
CDR3 protein: CASTSDRVATNEKLFF
CDR3 DNA: TGTGCCAGCACCAGCGACAGGGTTGCAACTAATGAAAAACTGTTTTTT

V gene: TRBV19
J gene: TRBJ1-2
D gene: TRBD1
clone size: NA
CDR3 protein: CASKSNGKGQGANYGYTF
CDR3 DNA: TGTGCCAGTAAATCAAACGGAAAAGGACAGGGGGCAAACTATGGCTACACCTTC

V gene: TRBV2
J gene: TRBJ1-1
D gene: NA
clone size: NA
CDR3 protein: CASIGTPRAFEAFF
CDR3 DNA: TGTGCCAGCATCGGGACACCTCGGGCCTTCGAAGCTTTCTTT

V gene: TRBV18
J gene: TRBJ2-1
D gene: TRBD2
clone size: NA
CDR3 protein: CASSPREGQNEQFF
CDR3 DNA: TGTGCCAGCTCACCAAGGGAGGGTCAGAATGAGCAGTTCTTC

V gene: TRBV7-9
J gene: TRBJ1-1
D gene: NA
clone size: NA
CDR3 protein: CASSAVSATEAFF
CDR3 DNA: TGTGCCAGCAGCGCCGTCAGCGCCACTGAAGCTTTCTTT

V gene: TRBV7-2
J gene: TRBJ2-5
D gene: TRBD2
clone size: NA
CDR3 protein: CASSSFRKGTSGDQETQYF
CDR3 DNA: TGTGCCAGCAGCTCATTTAGGAAGGGGACTAGCGGGGATCAAGAGACCCAGTACTTC

V gene: TRBV19
J gene: TRBJ1-5
D gene: TRBD1
clone size: NA
CDR3 protein: CASSIDKGAPQHF
CDR3 DNA: TGTGCCAGTAGTATAGATAAGGGGGCACCCCAGCATTTT

V gene: TRBV19
J gene: TRBJ1-2
D gene: TRBD1
clone size: once
CDR3 protein: CASRVQGAGEYGYTF
CDR3 DNA: TGTGCCAGTAGAGTACAGGGGGCGGGAGAGTATGGCTACACCTTC

V gene: TRBV15
J gene: TRBJ2-3
D gene: NA
clone size: NA
CDR3 protein: CATSRDQGRADTQYF
CDR3 DNA: TGTGCCACCAGCAGAGATCAGGGCCGCGCCGATACGCAGTATTTT

V gene: TRBV4-1
J gene: TRBJ2-1
D gene: NA
clone size: NA
CDR3 protein: CASSHSSRNEQFF
CDR3 DNA: TGCGCCAGCAGCCACTCAAGCAGGAATGAGCAGTTCTTC

V gene: TRBV4-1
J gene: TRBJ2-2
D gene: TRBD2
clone size: NA
CDR3 protein: CASSRAGGPGVGTGELFF
CDR3 DNA: TGCGCCAGCAGCCGAGCGGGAGGGCCGGGAGTAGGCACCGGGGAGCTGTTTTTT

V gene: TRBV4-2
J gene: TRBJ2-2
D gene: TRBD1
clone size: medium-sized
CDR3 protein: CASSHQGVVNTGELFF
CDR3 DNA: TGTGCCAGCAGCCACCAGGGGGTTGTAAACACCGGGGAGCTGTTTTTT

V gene: TRBV10-1
J gene: TRBJ2-3
D gene: NA
clone size: NA
CDR3 protein: CASSERQGSDTQYF
CDR3 DNA: TGCGCCAGCAGTGAGAGGCAGGGGTCAGATACGCAGTATTTT

V gene: TRBV19
J gene: TRBJ1-6
D gene: NA
clone size: NA
CDR3 protein: CASSIERVNSPLHF
CDR3 DNA: TGTGCCAGTAGTATAGAGCGGGTAAATTCACCCCTCCACTTT

V gene: TRBV2
J gene: TRBJ2-1
D gene: TRBD1
clone size: NA
CDR3 protein: CASNLPGQNNEQFF
CDR3 DNA: TGTGCCAGCAATCTACCGGGACAGAACAATGAGCAGTTCTTC

V gene: TRBV5-4
J gene: TRBJ1-1
D gene: NA
clone size: NA
CDR3 protein: CASSPGGLNTEAFF
CDR3 DNA: TGTGCCAGCAGTCCGGGAGGGCTGAACACTGAAGCTTTCTTT

V gene: TRBV6-1
J gene: TRBJ1-1
D gene: NA
clone size: NA
CDR3 protein: CASSEAVRNTEAFF
CDR3 DNA: TGTGCCAGCAGTGAAGCGGTCAGAAACACTGAAGCTTTCTTT

V gene: TRBV5-4
J gene: TRBJ2-7
D gene: NA
clone size: NA
CDR3 protein: CASSLVGHEQYF
CDR3 DNA: TGTGCCAGCAGCTTGGTGGGGCACGAGCAGTACTTC

V gene: TRBV6-1
J gene: TRBJ1-5
D gene: NA
clone size: NA
CDR3 protein: CASSEVQGPAPQHF
CDR3 DNA: TGTGCCAGCAGTGAAGTACAGGGACCTGCGCCCCAGCATTTT

V gene: TRBV6-1
J gene: TRBJ1-5
D gene: NA
clone size: NA
CDR3 protein: CASSEGPRGNQPQHF
CDR3 DNA: TGTGCCAGCAGTGAAGGCCCCCGGGGCAATCAGCCCCAGCATTTT

V gene: TRBV3-1/TRBV3-2
J gene: TRBJ2-3
D gene: NA
clone size: NA
CDR3 protein: CASSLSGSTDTQYF
CDR3 DNA: TGTGCCAGCAGCCTGTCAGGAAGCACAGATACGCAGTATTTT

V gene: TRBV20-1
J gene: TRBJ2-1
D gene: TRBD2
clone size: NA
CDR3 protein: CSASPLSGGRGSYNEQFF
CDR3 DNA: TGCAGTGCCAGTCCGCTTAGCGGGGGCCGGGGGTCCTACAATGAGCAGTTCTTC